This entry lists 8 T cell receptor beta chains sequenced from one sample in a study of cytomegalovirus exposure and HLA in healthy donors. PCR was performed using 60 Vbeta and 13 Jbeta primers. The repertoire was sequenced with immunoSEQ multiplex PCR; TCRdb's copy has only in-frame clones and lacks some. Here the sample spans 95,000 to 150,000 clones, around 80% being singletons. The sequencing sample was made of PBMCs. The receptors were gathered from a man over 45 in good health and CMV-seronegative.

The chain joins TRBV6-6 to TRBJ1-5; D call uncertain. V was clipped by 7 bases and J by 1 base, with 11 bases between them. Germline-derived CDR1 and CDR2 are MNHNY and SVGAGI (reference sequence). The CDR3 loop spans 14 amino acids. In DNA, the CDR3 is TGTGCCAGCACCCCGGGGTTCAGCAATCAGCCCCAGCATTTT. It translates to CASTPGFSNQPQHF.

The chain joins TRBV5-6 to TRBJ2-7; possibly TRBD1 for D (6 bases). The CDR3 is 14 residues long. The V end lost 4 bases, the J end lost 3 bases, and 14 bases lay between the germline ends. Germline-derived CDR1 and CDR2 are SGHDT and YYEEEE. The CDR3 region has the DNA TGTGCCAGCAGCCAGGGACAAAGAGGCTACGAGCAGTACTTC. Protein product: CASSQGQRGYEQYF.

The chain uses TRBV7-9 and TRBJ2-7, with D unclear. Germline loops: CDR1 SEHNR, CDR2 FQNEAQ (reference sequence). CDR3 size: 13 residues. The V end lost 8 bases, the J end lost 6 bases, and 17 bases lay between the germline ends. CDR3 sequence: CASGPTPSLEQYV. DNA of the CDR3: TGTGCCAGCGGGCCTACCCCCTCCCTCGAGCAGTACGTC.

This sequence joins TRBV5-8 and TRBJ1-6; D unresolved. V lost 4 bases to trimming and J lost 9 bases, with 14 bases between them. CDR1 and CDR2 from the germline V gene are SGHTS and YDEGEE. CDR3 length: 14 amino acids. This chain's CDR3 is CASSHRLGGSPLHF. In nucleotides, the CDR3 is TGTGCCAGCAGCCATCGACTAGGAGGTTCACCCCTCCACTTT.

J is TRBJ1-1 and V is TRBV6-5, with TRBD1 matching 7 bases. Per germline, CDR1 MNHEY and CDR2 SVGAGI. With V trimmed by 0 bases and J by 2 bases, 3 bases remained unmatched. The CDR3 runs to 15 residues. The DNA for the CDR3 is TGTGCCAGCAGTTACTCAGGGACAGCTAACACTGAAGCTTTCTTT. Its protein is CASSYSGTANTEAFF.

The J gene is TRBJ1-1, the V gene TRBV5-1, with TRBD1 as a possible D gene (5 bases). There are 14 residues in the CDR3. The V and J ends lost 1 base and 3 bases respectively, with 10 bases between them. CDR1 and CDR2 (germline): SGHRS, YFSETQ. The DNA for the CDR3 is TGCGCCAGCAGCTTGTCAGGGATGGACACTGAAGCTTTCTTT. Translating it yields CASSLSGMDTEAFF.

Written as DNA, the CDR3 is TGTGCCAGTAGTCGAGGACAGGGCGCTGGGAACACTGAAGCTTTCTTT. Residues: CASSRGQGAGNTEAFF. The chain has TRBV19 and TRBJ1-1; 8 bases map to TRBD1. This CDR3 spans 16 amino acids. Germline CDR1 and CDR2: LNHDA and SQIVND (reference sequence). V was pared by 5 bases and J by 1 base, with 9 bases of the junction left unmatched.

CDR3 protein: CASSLSGGENSYEQYV. The CDR3 region has the DNA TGTGCCAGCAGCTTAAGCGGGGGGGAAAATTCCTACGAGCAGTACGTC. The chain combines TRBV7-2 with TRBJ2-7; TRBD2 matches at 10 bases. V shed 2 bases, J shed 1 base, and the junction held 5 bases outside the gene matches. Per germline, CDR1 SGHTA and CDR2 FQGNSA. The CDR3 length is 16 residues.